Reported below is one T cell receptor beta chain. The source of the sample is a study of shared T cell receptors in the human thymus. Only in-frame clones appear in the TCRdb table, and some are missing; sequencing was by immunoSEQ multiplex PCR. The sample includes roughly 660,000 clones, around nine tenths of them seen just once. After removal of 4 bases from V and 0 bases from J, the junction contained 6 bases not matched to a gene. Germline V gene lookup returns CDR1 WNHNN and CDR2 SYGVQD (reference sequence). The CDR3 is 18 amino acids. This sample was also put to use in a study of human thymus T cells.

V gene TRBV10-1 combines with J gene TRBJ1-4, with 12 nucleotides matching TRBD1. This clonotype originated in a boy younger than two with a congenital heart defect. The sample comprised thymocytes. CDR3: CASSGRGTGGPTNEKLFF. In DNA, the CDR3 is TGCGCCAGCAGTGGGAGGGGGACAGGGGGCCCAACTAATGAAAAACTGTTTTTT.